The next 22 T cell receptor beta chains were all read from a single sample in a study of T cell responses to AZD1222 COVID-19 vaccine. Assay: immunoSEQ multiplex PCR; the TCRdb copy retains only in-frame clones and omits some. The sample consists of 150,000 or so clones, roughly 90% of them appearing once. This sample comprised peripheral blood, obtained on day 0 of AZD1222 vaccination. These receptors originate from an adult in good health.

The chain recombines TRBV28 with TRBJ2-5; the D is unclear. Germline CDR1 and CDR2: MDHEN and SYDVKM. The CDR3 has 15 amino acids. Trimming removed 4 bases from V and 5 bases from J, with 17 bases in between. CDR3 sequence: CASSSEPPRQETQYF. The CDR3 DNA reads as TGTGCCAGCAGTTCCGAACCCCCGCGCCAGGAGACCCAGTACTTC.

The V call is TRBV6-6, the J call TRBJ1-5, with D tentatively TRBD1 (6 bases). V was clipped by 7 bases and J by 6 bases, with 16 bases between them. The germline V gene encodes CDR1 MNHNY and CDR2 SVGAGI (reference sequence). This CDR3 comprises 14 residues. CDR3 residues: CASTRKQGPQPQHF. The CDR3 DNA follows: TGTGCCAGCACTCGAAAACAGGGCCCTCAGCCCCAGCATTTT.

The V call is TRBV7-2, the J call TRBJ2-5, with 7 bases identical to TRBD2. The CDR3 sequence is 14 residues long. The V and J ends lost 4 bases and 2 bases, in that order; junction bases with no gene match: 4. From germline, CDR1 is SGHTA and CDR2 FQGNSA. In nucleotides, the CDR3 is TGTGCCAGCAGCTCCGCGGGAGTTCAAGAGACCCAGTACTTC. Translated: CASSSAGVQETQYF.

The chain combines TRBV2 with TRBJ2-2; perhaps TRBD1 as D (7 bases). The CDR3 totals 16 residues. Trimming took off 5 bases at V and 3 bases at J, with 16 bases between the two ends. CDR1 is SNHLY, CDR2 FYNNEI, per germline. CDR3 DNA sequence: TGTGCCAGCAGTCGGGAGACAGGGCGGTACACCGGGGAGCTGTTTTTT. This sequence encodes CASSRETGRYTGELFF.

This rearrangement joins TRBV6-2 or TRBV6-3 to TRBJ2-7; D ambiguous. V was cut by 5 bases and J by 2 bases, with 7 bases left in between. The CDR3 covers 12 residues. CDR1 and CDR2 from the germline V gene are MNHEY and SVGEGT. This CDR3 is CASSRVTYEQYF. CDR3 sequence (DNA): TGTGCCAGCAGTAGGGTTACCTACGAGCAGTACTTC.

The rearrangement joins TRBV10-1 to TRBJ2-7, with 7 bases fitting TRBD1. After removal of 3 bases from V and 13 bases from J, the junction contained 9 bases not matched to a gene. CDR1 is WNHNN and CDR2 is SYGVQD in the germline V gene (reference sequence). The CDR3 has 12 residues. CDR3 in DNA: TGCGCCAGCAGTGAAGTGAGGGGGCAGGTTTACTTC. Translated, it gives CASSEVRGQVYF.

In this sample, this clone turned up a few times. This sequence joins TRBV7-8 and TRBJ1-5, with D maybe TRBD1 (6 bases). V lost 4 bases, J lost 5 bases, and 9 bases lay in between. Germline loops: CDR1 SGHVS, CDR2 FQNEAQ. The CDR3 covers 13 residues. The CDR3 region has the DNA TGTGCCAGCAGCTCGAACAGGGATCAGCCCCAGCATTTT. The encoded protein is CASSSNRDQPQHF.

The V call is TRBV2, the J call TRBJ1-1; D may be TRBD1 (6 bases). V lost 6 bases and J lost 4, with 21 bases in between. The CDR3 runs to 16 residues. CDR1 and CDR2 from the germline V gene are SNHLY and FYNNEI. CDR3 nucleotide sequence: TGTGCCAGCAGAACCGGGAGCTCGAGGGGGGTCACTGAAGCTTTCTTT. This gives the protein CASRTGSSRGVTEAFF.

The chain carries TRBV7-2 and TRBJ2-7; 8 bases fit TRBD2. The CDR3 totals 14 residues. The germline CDR1 and CDR2 sequences are SGHTA and FQGNSA. J gave up 3 bases and V 1 base, and 2 bases lay outside the gene matches. The CDR3 sequence is CASSLGGGFYEQYF. For the CDR3, the DNA is TGTGCCAGCAGCTTAGGCGGGGGGTTCTACGAGCAGTACTTC.

This clone showed up just once. The V and J genes are TRBV2 and TRBJ2-7; D unclear. The CDR3 totals 11 residues. The V end was cut by 6 bases, the J end by 12 bases, with 15 bases between. The germline CDR1 and CDR2 sequences are SNHLY and FYNNEI. CDR3 DNA sequence: TGTGCCAGCAGATACACGGAATCCTGGTACTTC. Protein sequence: CASRYTESWYF.

This clone was recorded a few times. The chain uses TRBV14 and TRBJ1-3; a possible D gene is TRBD1 (5 bases). This CDR3 spans 16 amino acids. Trimming cost V 1 base and J 2 bases, with 12 bases left between them. Germline V gives CDR1 SGHDN, CDR2 FVKESK. The CDR3: CASSQVAGGPGNTIYF. CDR3 DNA: TGTGCCAGCAGCCAAGTGGCCGGGGGTCCTGGAAACACCATATATTTT. The whole variable domain, remainder taken from reference TRBV14 and TRBJ1-3, is EAGVTQFPSHSVIEKGQTVTLRCDPISGHDNLYWYRRVMGKEIKFLLHFVKESKQDESGMPNNRFLAERTGGTYSTLKVQPAELEDSGVYFCASSQVAGGPGNTIYFGEGSWLTVV.

The chain carries TRBV7-2 and TRBJ2-7; TRBD2 aligns across 12 bases. The germline V gene has CDR1 SGHTA and CDR2 FQGNSA. The trim removed 6 bases at V and 0 bases at J, leaving 9 bases unmatched. CDR3 size: 17 residues. The CDR3 DNA is TGTGCCAGCAGTCAATCGGCTAGCGGGGGGGTCTCCTACGAGCAGTACTTC. Translating it yields CASSQSASGGVSYEQYF.

The chain is built from TRBV4-1 and TRBJ2-3, with TRBD1 identical over 7 bases. This CDR3 spans 17 amino acids. Germline CDR1 and CDR2: MGHRA and YSYEKL. V trimming: 2 bases; J trimming: 2 bases; junction bases outside the gene matches: 10. CDR3 sequence: CASSQSSRQGPTDTQYF. The CDR3 nucleotides are TGCGCCAGCAGCCAATCATCGAGACAGGGTCCCACAGATACGCAGTATTTT.

The chain employs TRBV7-9 and TRBJ2-5; D gene ambiguous. Deletions cut 3 bases from V and 4 bases from J, with 12 bases between. CDR1 is SEHNR and CDR2 is FQNEAQ in the germline V gene (reference sequence). There are 14 residues in the CDR3. For the CDR3, the DNA is TGTGCCAGCAGCTTCGGCGTTTCCCCAGAGACCCAGTACTTC. Protein product: CASSFGVSPETQYF.

The V gene is TRBV19, the J gene TRBJ2-1, with TRBD1 identical over 11 bases. The CDR3 is 14 amino acids. Germline V gene sequence: CDR1 LNHDA, CDR2 SQIVND (reference sequence). J lost 6 bases, V lost 6 bases, and 4 bases had no gene match. CDR3 protein: CASSQGQGGNEQFF. CDR3 DNA: TGTGCCAGTAGCCAGGGACAGGGGGGCAATGAGCAGTTCTTC.

V is TRBV4-2 and J is TRBJ1-2; D is unresolved. This CDR3 contains 15 residues. V lost 0 bases, J lost 0 bases, and 8 bases lay in between. CDR1 and CDR2 from the germline V gene are LGHNA and YNFKEQ. CDR3 residues: CASSQDHGTNYGYTF. The CDR3 DNA is TGTGCCAGCAGCCAAGATCACGGGACTAACTATGGCTACACCTTC.

The chain links TRBV5-4 to TRBJ1-6; possibly TRBD1 for D (6 bases). CDR1 SGHNT and CDR2 YYREEE come from the germline V gene (reference sequence). This CDR3 spans 15 amino acids. Between the trimmed V and J ends, which lost 3 bases and 7 bases, there was a span of 14 bases. DNA for the CDR3: TGTGCCAGCAGCTCCGGGACAATGCAAAATTCACCCCTCCACTTT. Amino acids: CASSSGTMQNSPLHF.

This chain joins TRBV4-1 and TRBJ1-1; D is unclear. CDR1 MGHRA and CDR2 YSYEKL come from the germline V gene. This CDR3 contains 13 residues. Trimming took 1 base from V and 5 from J, leaving 8 bases between them. The CDR3 region is CASSQALDTEAFF. The CDR3 nucleotides are TGCGCCAGCAGCCAAGCTCTGGATACTGAAGCTTTCTTT.

This clone was counted a single time. This chain connects TRBV24-1 to TRBJ1-1; 10 positions match TRBD1. The V segment lost 10 bases and the J segment 1 base; nucleotides outside the gene matches: 5. This CDR3 region has 14 residues. Germline V gene lookup returns CDR1 KGHDR and CDR2 SFDVKD. The CDR3 spells CATRQGAGNTEAFF. In nucleotides, the CDR3 is TGTGCCACAAGACAGGGGGCCGGGAACACTGAAGCTTTCTTT.

The gene calls are TRBV28 and TRBJ1-2; 12 nucleotides align to TRBD1. The length of the CDR3 is 18 residues. Germline V gene lookup returns CDR1 MDHEN and CDR2 SYDVKM. J gave up 4 bases and V 5 bases, and 14 bases lay outside the gene matches. The CDR3, as DNA: TGTGCCAGCAGTCCCCCGCCGGGACAGGGGGCGTGGAGCTATGGCTACACCTTC. As protein: CASSPPPGQGAWSYGYTF.

The rearrangement joins TRBV27 to TRBJ2-7; 8 bases are a match to TRBD2. The CDR3 runs to 16 residues. Per germline, CDR1 MNHEY and CDR2 SMNVEV (reference sequence). V lost 6 bases, J lost 4 bases, and 14 bases stayed unmatched. In nucleotides, the CDR3 is TGTGCCAGCAGATTGGCGGCGAGCGGGGGAGGGTACGAGCAGTACTTC. Translating it yields CASRLAASGGGYEQYF.

Written as DNA, the CDR3 is TGTGCCAGCAGCGCCCGACCCCCAGGGGGCGTTACGCAGTATTTT. Protein sequence: CASSARPPGGVTQYF. The rearrangement joins TRBV7-2 to TRBJ2-3, with TRBD1 matching over 8 bases. Germline CDR1 is SGHTA and CDR2 is FQGNSA. Germline trimming cut 5 bases from V and 8 bases from J; bases unmatched to any gene: 12. The CDR3 consists of 15 residues.